The 14 T cell receptor beta chains presented below share a single source sample, sequenced in a study of ipilimumab plus nivolumab after autologous stem cell transplantation (dated by TCRdb to the early 2020s). Library construction relied on the immunoSEQ multiplex PCR assay. TCRdb took over this immuneACCESS table, retaining in-frame rearrangements with V and J assigned. Such tables are incomplete; in checked studies, under half of the missing clones stem from an unresolved V gene, and the remainder is unexplained. The table for this sample lists more than 20,000 clones; around four fifths of them were counted only once. The top ten clones comprise 15% to 25% of the sample. The input for sequencing was PBMCs, taken in a trial of ipilimumab plus nivolumab as post-transplant consolidation. The receptors stem from a male donor with diffuse large B-cell lymphoma.

The gene calls are TRBV5-4 and TRBJ1-1; 7 bases are a match to TRBD1. Losses at the gene ends were 4 bases for V and 1 base for J; bases not matched to a gene: 4. Per the germline V gene, CDR1 is SGHNT and CDR2 is YYREEE (reference sequence). CDR3 length equals 14 residues. Here the CDR3 DNA reads TGTGCCAGCAGCGAGGGACAGACGAACACTGAAGCTTTCTTT. Its translation: CASSEGQTNTEAFF.

The V call is TRBV11-2, the J call TRBJ2-7; the D is unclear. This CDR3 has 13 residues. Between the trimmed V and J ends, which lost 4 bases and 6 bases, there was a span of 13 bases. Germline CDR1 reads SGHAT; CDR2 reads FQNNGV. Here the CDR3 DNA reads TGTGCCAGCAGCTCCCTAGAGGTACGCGAGCAGTACTTC. This encodes CASSSLEVREQYF. The whole variable domain, remainder taken from reference TRBV11-2 and TRBJ2-7, is EAGVAQSPRYKIIEKRQSVAFWCNPISGHATLYWYQQILGQGPKLLIQFQNNGVVDDSQLPKDRFSAERLKGVDSTLKIQPAKLEDSAVYLCASSSLEVREQYFGPGTRLTVT.

This clone was counted a single time. This rearrangement joins TRBV6-4 to TRBJ1-1, with unresolved D. V shed 2 bases and J shed 0 bases, with 13 bases lying between them. This CDR3 comprises 16 residues. The germline V gene encodes CDR1 MRHNA and CDR2 SNTAGT. The CDR3 region is CASSDPNRALNTEAFF. The CDR3 region has the DNA TGTGCCAGCAGTGACCCGAATCGGGCACTGAACACTGAAGCTTTCTTT.

The chain joins TRBV6-6 to TRBJ1-5, with D maybe TRBD1 (5 bases). Germline V gene lookup returns CDR1 MNHNY and CDR2 SVGAGI (reference sequence). V was cut by 6 bases and J by 2 bases, with 14 bases left in between. This CDR3 region has 15 residues. This chain's CDR3 is CASRTPGSGNQPQHF. The CDR3, as DNA: TGTGCCAGCAGAACTCCAGGGAGTGGCAATCAGCCCCAGCATTTT.

The CDR3 loop reads CASSLLGSTGVSYEQYF. CDR3 in DNA: TGTGCCAGCAGTCTACTCGGATCAACAGGGGTGTCCTACGAGCAGTACTTC. The chain combines TRBV27 with TRBJ2-7, with 7 bases that match TRBD1. V dropped 5 bases and J dropped 1; count of bases not matched to a gene: 14. The CDR3 is made up of 17 amino acids. The germline gives CDR1 MNHEY, CDR2 SMNVEV (reference sequence).

This rearrangement joins TRBV19 to TRBJ1-6; D not certain. The CDR3 loop spans 14 amino acids. Germline CDR1 reads LNHDA; CDR2 reads SQIVND (reference sequence). V shed 1 base and J shed 9 bases, with 10 bases lying between them. The DNA for the CDR3 is TGTGCCAGTAGTATAGGTGGCGCTATTTCACCCCTCCACTTT. Its translation is CASSIGGAISPLHF.

The chain couples TRBV2 to TRBJ1-5; tentative D call: TRBD1 (6 bases). Germline V lookup: CDR1 SNHLY, CDR2 FYNNEI. V was shortened by 4 bases and J by 5 bases, with 24 bases between the two germline ends. The CDR3 length is 18 residues. CDR3 region: CASSGAGRGMVGDQPQHF. The CDR3 nucleotides are TGTGCCAGCAGTGGGGCAGGCAGGGGAATGGTTGGCGATCAGCCCCAGCATTTT.

The V gene is TRBV10-3, the J gene TRBJ1-5; D is undetermined. The CDR3 has 12 residues. V was clipped by 0 bases and J by 6 bases, with 3 bases between them. Germline V CDR1 and CDR2: ENHRY, SYGVKD. The CDR3 is CAISESGQPQHF. The CDR3 DNA is TGTGCCATCAGTGAGTCGGGTCAGCCCCAGCATTTT.

In its sample, this clone was seen once. The V gene is TRBV18, the J gene TRBJ1-5; D is ambiguous. CDR1 KGHSH and CDR2 LQKENI come from the germline V gene. The CDR3 has 17 amino acids. The ends were cut back, 3 bases at V and 7 bases at J, with 22 bases in the middle. The CDR3 DNA follows: TGTGCCAGCTCACCGGACGGAATGAGAGGAGCGGGCCAGCCCCAGCATTTT. Translation: CASSPDGMRGAGQPQHF. The full variable domain, with the rest looked up from reference TRBV18 and TRBJ1-5, is NAGVMQNPRHLVRRRGQEARLRCSPMKGHSHVYWYRQLPEEGLKFMVYLQKENIIDESGMPKERFSAEFPKEGPSILRIQQVVRGDSAAYFCASSPDGMRGAGQPQHFGDGTRLSIL.

The gene calls are TRBV21-1 and TRBJ2-7; the listed D gene, TRBD2, was not tested against the DNA. TRBV21-1 is listed as a pseudogene. CDR3 size: 17 residues. CDR3 DNA sequence: TGTGCCAGCACCCCGAAGTTCGTAGCGGGGTCATCCTACGAGCAGTACTTC. Protein sequence: CASTPKFVAGSSYEQYF.

This clone is medium-sized within its sample. The chain carries TRBV5-5 and TRBJ2-5; D possibly uses TRBD1 or TRBD2 (6 bases each). The V and J ends lost 2 bases and 5 bases respectively, with 16 bases between them. Germline-derived CDR1 and CDR2 are SGHKS and YYEKEE (reference sequence). The CDR3 loop spans 15 amino acids. The chain's CDR3 is CASSFWSGGGETQYF. The CDR3 DNA reads as TGTGCCAGCAGCTTTTGGTCCGGGGGCGGGGAGACCCAGTACTTC. The complete variable domain, with remaining parts taken from reference TRBV5-5 and TRBJ2-5, reads DAGVTQSPTHLIKTRGQQVTLRCSPISGHKSVSWYQQVLGQGPQFIFQYYEKEERGRGNFPDRFSARQFPNYSSELNVNALLLGDSALYLCASSFWSGGGETQYFGPGTRLLVL.

This clone came up a few times. The chain carries TRBV4-3 and TRBJ2-6, with a possible D match to TRBD1 (7 bases). There are 17 residues in the CDR3. V was shortened by 0 bases and J by 2 bases, with 11 bases between the two germline ends. CDR1 and CDR2 from the germline V gene are LGHNA and YSLEER. The CDR3 DNA sequence: TGCGCCAGCAGCCAAGACCCCAGGGGGGCTGGGGCCAACGTCCTGACTTTC. Translating it yields CASSQDPRGAGANVLTF.

This clone has ten or more counts. At one boundary the junction diverges from the germline segment, which might be a read error. The V call is TRBV5-1, the J call TRBJ2-2; D gene uncertain. This CDR3 contains 14 residues. Germline CDR1 SGHRS, CDR2 YFSETQ. CDR3 region: CASSLTAKTGELFF. Written as DNA, the CDR3 is TGCGCCAGCAGCTTAACAGCGAAGACCGGGGAGCTGTTTTTT.

The rearrangement uses TRBV5-6 and TRBJ1-1, with D possibly being TRBD1 (6 bases). The CDR3 extends over 16 amino acids. Trimming left V 0 bases short and J 2 bases short, with 14 bases between. Germline V gene sequence: CDR1 SGHDT, CDR2 YYEEEE. The CDR3 loop is CASSLALGGLNTEAFF. CDR3 DNA: TGTGCCAGCAGCTTGGCCCTAGGGGGGCTCAACACTGAAGCTTTCTTT.